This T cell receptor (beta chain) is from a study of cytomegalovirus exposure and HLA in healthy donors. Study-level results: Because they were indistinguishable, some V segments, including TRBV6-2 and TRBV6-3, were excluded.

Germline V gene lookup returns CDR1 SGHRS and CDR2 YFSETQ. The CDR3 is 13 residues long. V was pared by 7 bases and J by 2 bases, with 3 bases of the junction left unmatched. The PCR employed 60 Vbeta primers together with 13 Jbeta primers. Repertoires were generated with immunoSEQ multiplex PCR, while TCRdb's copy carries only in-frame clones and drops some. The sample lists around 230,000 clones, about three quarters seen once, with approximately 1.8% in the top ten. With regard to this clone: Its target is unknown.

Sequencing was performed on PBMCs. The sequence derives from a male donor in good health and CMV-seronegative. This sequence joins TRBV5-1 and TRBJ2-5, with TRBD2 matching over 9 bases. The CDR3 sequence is CASGTSSQETQYF. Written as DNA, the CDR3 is TGCGCCAGCGGGACTAGCTCGCAAGAGACCCAGTACTTC.